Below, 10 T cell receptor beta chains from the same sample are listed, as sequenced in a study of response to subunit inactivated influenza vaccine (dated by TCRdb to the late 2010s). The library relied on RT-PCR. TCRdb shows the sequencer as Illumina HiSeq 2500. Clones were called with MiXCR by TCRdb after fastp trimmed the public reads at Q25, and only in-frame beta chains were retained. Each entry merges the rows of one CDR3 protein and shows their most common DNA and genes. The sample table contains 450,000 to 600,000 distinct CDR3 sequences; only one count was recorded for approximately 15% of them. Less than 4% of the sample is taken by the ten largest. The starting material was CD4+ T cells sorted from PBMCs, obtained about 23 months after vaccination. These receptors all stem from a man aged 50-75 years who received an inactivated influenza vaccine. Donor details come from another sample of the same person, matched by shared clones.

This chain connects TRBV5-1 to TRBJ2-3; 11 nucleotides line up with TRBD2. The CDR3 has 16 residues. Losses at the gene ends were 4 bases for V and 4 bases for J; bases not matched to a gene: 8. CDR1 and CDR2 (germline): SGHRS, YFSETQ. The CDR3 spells CASSRGLADESDTQYF. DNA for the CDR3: TGCGCCAGCAGCAGGGGACTAGCGGACGAGTCAGATACGCAGTATTTT.

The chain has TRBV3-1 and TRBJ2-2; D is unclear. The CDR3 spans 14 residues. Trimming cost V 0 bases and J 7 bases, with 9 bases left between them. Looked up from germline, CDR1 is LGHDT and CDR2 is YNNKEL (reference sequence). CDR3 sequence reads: CASSQDITRGELFF. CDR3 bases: TGTGCCAGCAGCCAAGATATAACGCGCGGGGAGCTGTTTTTT. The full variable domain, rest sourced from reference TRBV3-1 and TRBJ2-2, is DTAVSQTPKYLVTQMGNDKSIKCEQNLGHDTMYWYKQDSKKFLKIMFSYNNKELIINETVPNRFSPKSPDKAHLNLHINSLELGDSAVYFCASSQDITRGELFFGEGSRLTVL.

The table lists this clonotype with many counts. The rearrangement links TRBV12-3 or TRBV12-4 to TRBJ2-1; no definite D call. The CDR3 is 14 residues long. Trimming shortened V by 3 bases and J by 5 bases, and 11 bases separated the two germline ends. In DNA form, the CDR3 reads TGTGCCAGCAGTTTTGTTGGTAGAGACAATGAGCAGTTCTTC. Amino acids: CASSFVGRDNEQFF.

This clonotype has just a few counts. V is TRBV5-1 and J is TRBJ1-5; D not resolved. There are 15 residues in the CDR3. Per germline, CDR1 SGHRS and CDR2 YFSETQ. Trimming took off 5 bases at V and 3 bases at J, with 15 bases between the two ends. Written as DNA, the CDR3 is TGCGCCAGCAGTCCTCGCGGGGAACCCAATCAGCCCCAGCATTTT. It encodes CASSPRGEPNQPQHF. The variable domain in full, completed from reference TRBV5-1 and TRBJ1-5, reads KAGVTQTPRYLIKTRGQQVTLSCSPISGHRSVSWYQQTPGQGLQFLFEYFSETQRNKGNFPGRFSGRQFSNSRSEMNVSTLELGDSALYLCASSPRGEPNQPQHFGDGTRLSIL.

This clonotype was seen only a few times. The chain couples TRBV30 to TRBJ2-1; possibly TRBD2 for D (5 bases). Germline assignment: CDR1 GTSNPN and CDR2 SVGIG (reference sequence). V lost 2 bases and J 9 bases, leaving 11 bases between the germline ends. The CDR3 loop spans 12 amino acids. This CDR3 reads CAWSRTGIEQFF. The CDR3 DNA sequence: TGTGCCTGGAGTCGTACGGGAATTGAGCAGTTCTTC.

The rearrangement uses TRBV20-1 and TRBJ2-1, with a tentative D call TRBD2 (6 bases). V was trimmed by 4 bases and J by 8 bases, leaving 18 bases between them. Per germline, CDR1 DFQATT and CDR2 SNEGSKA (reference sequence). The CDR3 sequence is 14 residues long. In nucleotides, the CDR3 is TGCAGTGCTACCTCGGGGGACTCTATTGATGAGCAGTTCTTC. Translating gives CSATSGDSIDEQFF.

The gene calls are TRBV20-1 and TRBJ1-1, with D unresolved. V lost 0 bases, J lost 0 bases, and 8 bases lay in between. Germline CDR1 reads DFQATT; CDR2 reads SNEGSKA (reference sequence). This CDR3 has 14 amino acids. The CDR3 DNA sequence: TGCAGTGCTAGAGATCGCGAGGTGAACACTGAAGCTTTCTTT. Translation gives CSARDREVNTEAFF.

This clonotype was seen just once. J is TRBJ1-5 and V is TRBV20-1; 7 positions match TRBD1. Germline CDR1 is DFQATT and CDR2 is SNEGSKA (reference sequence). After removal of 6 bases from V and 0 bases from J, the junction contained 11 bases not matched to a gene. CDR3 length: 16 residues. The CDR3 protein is CSAAGTDLFSNQPQHF. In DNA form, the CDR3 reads TGCAGTGCCGCCGGGACAGACCTTTTTAGCAATCAGCCCCAGCATTTT.

CDR3 region: CASSPQVSDTQYF. The CDR3 bases are TGTGCCAGCTCACCACAGGTCTCAGATACGCAGTATTTT. The V call is TRBV18, the J call TRBJ2-3; D is unresolved. The V gene's germline CDR1 is KGHSH and CDR2 LQKENI. Trimming pared 1 base from V and 4 bases from J, leaving 6 bases between. The CDR3 spans 13 residues.

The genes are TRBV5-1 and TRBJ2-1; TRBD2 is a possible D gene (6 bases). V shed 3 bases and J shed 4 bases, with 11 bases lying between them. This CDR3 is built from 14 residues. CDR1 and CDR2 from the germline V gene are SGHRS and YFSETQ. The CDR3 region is CASSSGVGYNEQFF. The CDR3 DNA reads TGCGCCAGCAGCTCGGGAGTCGGTTACAATGAGCAGTTCTTC.